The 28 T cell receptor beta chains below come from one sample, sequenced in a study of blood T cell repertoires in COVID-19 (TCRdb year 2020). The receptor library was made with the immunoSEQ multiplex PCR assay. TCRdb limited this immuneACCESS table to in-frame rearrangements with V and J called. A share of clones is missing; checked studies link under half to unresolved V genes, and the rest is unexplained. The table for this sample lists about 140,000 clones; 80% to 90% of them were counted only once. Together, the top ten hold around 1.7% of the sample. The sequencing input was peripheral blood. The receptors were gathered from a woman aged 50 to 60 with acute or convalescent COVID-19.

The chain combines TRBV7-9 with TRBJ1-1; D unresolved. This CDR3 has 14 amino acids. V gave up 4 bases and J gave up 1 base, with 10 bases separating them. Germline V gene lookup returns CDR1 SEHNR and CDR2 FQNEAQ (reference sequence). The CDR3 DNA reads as TGTGCCAGCAGCTCCGGGTTGTCGAACACTGAAGCTTTCTTT. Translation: CASSSGLSNTEAFF. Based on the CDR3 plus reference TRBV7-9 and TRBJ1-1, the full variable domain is DTGVSQNPRHKITKRGQNVTFRCDPISEHNRLYWYRQTLGQGPEFLTYFQNEAQLEKSRLLSDRFSAERPKGSFSTLEIQRTEQGDSAMYLCASSSGLSNTEAFFGQGTRLTVV.

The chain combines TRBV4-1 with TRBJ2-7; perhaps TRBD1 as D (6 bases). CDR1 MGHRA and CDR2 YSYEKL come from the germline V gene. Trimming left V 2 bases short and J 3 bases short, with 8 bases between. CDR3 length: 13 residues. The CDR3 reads CASSQTGIYEQYF. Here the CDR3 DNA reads TGCGCCAGCAGCCAAACAGGGATCTACGAGCAGTACTTC.

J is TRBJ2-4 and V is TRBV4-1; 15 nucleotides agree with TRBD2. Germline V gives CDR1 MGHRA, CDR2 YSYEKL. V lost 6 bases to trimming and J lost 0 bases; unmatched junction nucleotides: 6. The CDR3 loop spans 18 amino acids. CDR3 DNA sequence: TGCGCCAGCAGTCTCGGACTAGCGGGAGGGATAGCCAAAAACATTCAGTACTTC. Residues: CASSLGLAGGIAKNIQYF.

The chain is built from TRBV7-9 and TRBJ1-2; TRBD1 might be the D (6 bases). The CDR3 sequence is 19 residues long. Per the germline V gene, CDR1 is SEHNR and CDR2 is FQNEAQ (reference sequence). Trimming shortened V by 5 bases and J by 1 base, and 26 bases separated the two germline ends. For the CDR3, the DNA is TGTGCCAGCAGCCCCGAAGAGGGGGTCCCTAACCCGAGTAACTATGGCTACACCTTC. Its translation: CASSPEEGVPNPSNYGYTF.

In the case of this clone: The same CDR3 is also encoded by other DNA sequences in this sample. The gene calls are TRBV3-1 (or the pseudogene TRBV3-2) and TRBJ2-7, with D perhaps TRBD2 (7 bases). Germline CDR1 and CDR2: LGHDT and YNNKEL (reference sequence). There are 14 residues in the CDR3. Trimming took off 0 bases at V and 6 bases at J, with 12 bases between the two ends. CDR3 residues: CASSQDRGGREQYF. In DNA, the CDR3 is TGTGCCAGCAGCCAAGATAGGGGGGGGCGCGAGCAGTACTTC.

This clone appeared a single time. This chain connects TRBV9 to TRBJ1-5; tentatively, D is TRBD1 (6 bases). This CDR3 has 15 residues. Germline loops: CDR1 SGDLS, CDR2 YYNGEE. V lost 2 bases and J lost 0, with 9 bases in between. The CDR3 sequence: CASSVGGYSNQPQHF. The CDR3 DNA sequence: TGTGCCAGCAGCGTTGGGGGCTATAGCAATCAGCCCCAGCATTTT. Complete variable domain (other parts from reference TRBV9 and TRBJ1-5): DSGVTQTPKHLITATGQRVTLRCSPRSGDLSVYWYQQSLDQGLQFLIQYYNGEERAKGNILERFSAQQFPDLHSELNLSSLELGDSALYFCASSVGGYSNQPQHFGDGTRLSIL.

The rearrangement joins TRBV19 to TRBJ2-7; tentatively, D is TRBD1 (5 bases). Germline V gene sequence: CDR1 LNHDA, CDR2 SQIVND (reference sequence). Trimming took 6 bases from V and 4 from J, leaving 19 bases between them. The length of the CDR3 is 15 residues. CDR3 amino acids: CASSYTPSDSYEQYF. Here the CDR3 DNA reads TGTGCCAGTAGCTATACCCCCTCCGACAGTTACGAGCAGTACTTC.

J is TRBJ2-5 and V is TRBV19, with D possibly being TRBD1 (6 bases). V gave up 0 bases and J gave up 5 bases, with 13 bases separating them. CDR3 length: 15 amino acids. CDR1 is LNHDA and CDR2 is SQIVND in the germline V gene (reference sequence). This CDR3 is CASSIDAQGWETQYF. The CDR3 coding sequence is TGTGCCAGTAGTATAGACGCCCAGGGGTGGGAGACCCAGTACTTC.

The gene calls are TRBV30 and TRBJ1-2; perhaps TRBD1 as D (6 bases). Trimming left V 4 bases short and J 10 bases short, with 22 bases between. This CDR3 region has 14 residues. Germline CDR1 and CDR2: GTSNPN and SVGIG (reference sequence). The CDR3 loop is CAWIQTGHFIDYTF. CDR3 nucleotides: TGTGCCTGGATCCAGACAGGCCATTTTATTGACTACACCTTC.

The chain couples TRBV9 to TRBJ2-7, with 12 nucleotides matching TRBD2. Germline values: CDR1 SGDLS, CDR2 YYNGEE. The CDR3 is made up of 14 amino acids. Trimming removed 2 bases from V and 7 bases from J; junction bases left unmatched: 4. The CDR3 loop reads CASSVGLAGQEQYF. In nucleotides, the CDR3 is TGTGCCAGCAGCGTTGGACTAGCGGGACAAGAGCAGTACTTC.

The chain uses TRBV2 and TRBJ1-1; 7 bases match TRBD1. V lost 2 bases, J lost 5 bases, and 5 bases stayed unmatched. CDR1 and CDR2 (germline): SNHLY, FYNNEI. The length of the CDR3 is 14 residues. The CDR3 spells CASSERGRGTEAFF. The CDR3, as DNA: TGTGCCAGCAGTGAAAGGGGGCGCGGGACTGAAGCTTTCTTT.

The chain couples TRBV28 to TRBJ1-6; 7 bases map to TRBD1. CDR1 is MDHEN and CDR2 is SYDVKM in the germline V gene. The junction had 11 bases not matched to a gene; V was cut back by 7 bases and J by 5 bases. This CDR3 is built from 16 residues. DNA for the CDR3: TGTGCCAGCAAGGTCTCACAGGGGACGGATAATTCACCCCTCCACTTT. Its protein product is CASKVSQGTDNSPLHF.

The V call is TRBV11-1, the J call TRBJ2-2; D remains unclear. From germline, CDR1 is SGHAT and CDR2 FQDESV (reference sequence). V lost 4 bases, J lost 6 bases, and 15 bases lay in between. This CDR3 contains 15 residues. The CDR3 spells CASSYFRGVPGELFF. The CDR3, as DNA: TGTGCCAGCAGCTATTTCCGCGGCGTCCCCGGGGAGCTGTTTTTT.

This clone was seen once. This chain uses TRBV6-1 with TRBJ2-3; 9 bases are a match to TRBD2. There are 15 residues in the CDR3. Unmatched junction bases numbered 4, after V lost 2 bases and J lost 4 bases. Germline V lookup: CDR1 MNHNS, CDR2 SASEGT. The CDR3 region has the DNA TGTGCCAGCAGTGAACTAGCGGGGCCGGCAGATACGCAGTATTTT. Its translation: CASSELAGPADTQYF.

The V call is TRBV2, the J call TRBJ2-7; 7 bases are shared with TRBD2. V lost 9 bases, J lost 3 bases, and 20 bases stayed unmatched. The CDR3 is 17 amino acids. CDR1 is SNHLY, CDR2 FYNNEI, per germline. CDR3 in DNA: TGTGCCAGTGCCTCCGGGCCTGGGAGCGGGAATGACTACGAGCAGTACTTC. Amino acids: CASASGPGSGNDYEQYF. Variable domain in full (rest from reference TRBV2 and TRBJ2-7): EPEVTQTPSHQVTQMGQEVILRCVPISNHLYFYWYRQILGQKVEFLVSFYNNEISEKSEIFDDQFSVERPDGSNFTLKIRSTKLEDSAMYFCASASGPGSGNDYEQYFGPGTRLTVT.

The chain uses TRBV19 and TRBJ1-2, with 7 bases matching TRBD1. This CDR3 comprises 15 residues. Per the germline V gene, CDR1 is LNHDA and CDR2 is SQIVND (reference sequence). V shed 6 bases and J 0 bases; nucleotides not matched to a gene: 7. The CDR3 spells CASSPWDRPNYGYTF. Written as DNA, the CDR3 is TGTGCCAGTAGCCCCTGGGACAGACCTAACTATGGCTACACCTTC.

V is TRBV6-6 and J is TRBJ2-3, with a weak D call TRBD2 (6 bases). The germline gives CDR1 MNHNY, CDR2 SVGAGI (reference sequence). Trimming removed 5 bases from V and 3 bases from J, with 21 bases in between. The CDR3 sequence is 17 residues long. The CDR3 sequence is CASSPGRVPGGTDTQYF. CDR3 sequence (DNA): TGTGCCAGCAGTCCGGGACGGGTTCCCGGAGGGACAGATACGCAGTATTTT.

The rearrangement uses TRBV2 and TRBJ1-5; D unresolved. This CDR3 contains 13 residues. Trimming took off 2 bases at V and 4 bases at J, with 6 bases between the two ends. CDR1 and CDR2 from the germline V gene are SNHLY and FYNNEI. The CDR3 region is CASSESLNQPQHF. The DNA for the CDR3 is TGTGCCAGCAGTGAATCGCTAAATCAGCCCCAGCATTTT.

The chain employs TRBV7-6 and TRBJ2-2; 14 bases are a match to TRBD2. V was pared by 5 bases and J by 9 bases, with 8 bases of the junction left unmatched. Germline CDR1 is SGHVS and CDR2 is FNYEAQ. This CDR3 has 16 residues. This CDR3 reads CASSPGLAGDGRELFF. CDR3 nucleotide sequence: TGTGCCAGCAGCCCGGGACTAGCGGGAGACGGCCGGGAGCTGTTTTTT.

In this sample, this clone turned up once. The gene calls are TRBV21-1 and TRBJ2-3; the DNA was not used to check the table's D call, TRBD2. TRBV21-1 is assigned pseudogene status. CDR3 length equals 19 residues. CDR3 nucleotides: TGTGCCAGCAGCAAAGTTTGGGGACTAGCGGGGGGCTACACAGATACGCAGTATTTT. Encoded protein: CASSKVWGLAGGYTDTQYF.

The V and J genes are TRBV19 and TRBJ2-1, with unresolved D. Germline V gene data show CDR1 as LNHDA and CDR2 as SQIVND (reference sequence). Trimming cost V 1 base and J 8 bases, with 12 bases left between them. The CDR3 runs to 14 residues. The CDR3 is CASSIGGNRDEQFF. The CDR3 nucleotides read TGTGCCAGTAGTATAGGTGGCAATCGGGATGAGCAGTTCTTC.

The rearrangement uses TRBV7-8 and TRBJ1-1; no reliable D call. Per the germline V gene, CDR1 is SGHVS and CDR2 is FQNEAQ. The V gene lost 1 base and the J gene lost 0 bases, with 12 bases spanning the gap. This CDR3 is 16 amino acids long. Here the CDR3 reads CASSLGRSPMNTEAFF. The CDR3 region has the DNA TGTGCCAGCAGCTTAGGCCGGTCCCCGATGAACACTGAAGCTTTCTTT.

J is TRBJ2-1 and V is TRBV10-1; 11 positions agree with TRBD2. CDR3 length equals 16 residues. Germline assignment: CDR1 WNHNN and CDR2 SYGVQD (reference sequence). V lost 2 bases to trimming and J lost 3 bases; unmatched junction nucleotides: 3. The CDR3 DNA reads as TGCGCCAGCAGTGAGAGGACTAGCGGGTTCTACAATGAGCAGTTCTTC. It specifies CASSERTSGFYNEQFF.

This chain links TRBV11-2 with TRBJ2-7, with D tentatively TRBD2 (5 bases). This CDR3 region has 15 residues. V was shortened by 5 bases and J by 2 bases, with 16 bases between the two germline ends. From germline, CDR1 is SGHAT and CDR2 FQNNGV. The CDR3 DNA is TGTGCCAGCAGCCCCCCCGGACGGGAAGCCTACGAGCAGTACTTC. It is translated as CASSPPGREAYEQYF.

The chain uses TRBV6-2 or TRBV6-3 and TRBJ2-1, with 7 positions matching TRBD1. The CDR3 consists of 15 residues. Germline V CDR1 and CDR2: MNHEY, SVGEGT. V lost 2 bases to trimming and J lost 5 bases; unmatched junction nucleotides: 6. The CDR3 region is CASSYPDRLDNEQFF. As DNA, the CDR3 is TGTGCCAGCAGTTACCCGGACAGGCTCGACAATGAGCAGTTCTTC.

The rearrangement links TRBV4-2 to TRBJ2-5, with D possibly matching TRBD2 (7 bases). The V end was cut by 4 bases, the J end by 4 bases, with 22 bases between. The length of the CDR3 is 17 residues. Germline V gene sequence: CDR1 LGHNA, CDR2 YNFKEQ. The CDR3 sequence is CASSRTHSLGGGETQYF. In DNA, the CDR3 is TGTGCCAGCAGCCGGACCCACTCCCTAGGGGGGGGAGAGACCCAGTACTTC.

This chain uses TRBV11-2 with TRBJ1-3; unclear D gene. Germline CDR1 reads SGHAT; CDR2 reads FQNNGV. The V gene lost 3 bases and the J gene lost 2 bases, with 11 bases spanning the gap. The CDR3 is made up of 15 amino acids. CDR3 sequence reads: CASSFYQAPGNTIYF. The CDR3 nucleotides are TGTGCCAGCAGCTTTTACCAGGCCCCTGGAAACACCATATATTTT.

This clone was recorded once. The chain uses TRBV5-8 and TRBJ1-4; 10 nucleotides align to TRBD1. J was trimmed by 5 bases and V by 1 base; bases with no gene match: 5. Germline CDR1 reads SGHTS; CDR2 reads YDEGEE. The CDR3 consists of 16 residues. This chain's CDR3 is CASSLLPGQGNEKLFF. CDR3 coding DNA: TGTGCCAGCAGCTTGTTACCGGGACAGGGGAATGAAAAACTGTTTTTT.